This T cell receptor beta chain stems from a study of spatial heterogeneity in lung cancer. Study background: Alpha-chain sequences were detected in numbers that were consistently lower than beta-chain sequences.

The junction had 9 bases not matched to a gene; V was cut back by 6 bases and J by 4 bases. Germline values: CDR1 DFQATT, CDR2 SNEGSKA (reference sequence). The CDR3 is 15 amino acids. Noted time point: sample taken at primary tumor resection. Whole RNA obtained from tumor, nontumor lung or frozen PBMC underwent sequencing without sorting. This clonotype was picked up a small number of times. Its cognate antigen is unknown. TCRdb redid the calling of the 5' RACE reads with MiXCR, one entry per CDR3 protein. The table has 45,000 to 55,000 distinct CDR3 sequences, about 5.8% seen once. Study-level findings and limits: Ubiquitous expanded tumor TCRs showed up in blood more at resection than follow-up.

The chain carries TRBV20-1 and TRBJ2-2, with 9 positions matching TRBD2. The specimen was PBMCs, collected at surgery. The receptor was isolated from a male donor with early-stage non-small cell lung cancer. In DNA, the CDR3 is TGCAGTGCCCGCCAGCGGGAGGACGGCACCGGGGAGCTGTTTTTT. Protein sequence: CSARQREDGTGELFF.